The 3 T cell receptor beta chains given below trace back to one sample, sequenced in a study of early T cells in non-severe SARS-CoV-2 infection. TCRdb fed the 5' RACE reads into MiXCR, producing one record per CDR3 protein. This table holds tens of thousands of distinct CDR3 sequences, around a tenth found once. The sequenced material came from whole blood. Receptors were obtained from an adult who was a healthcare worker with PCR-confirmed SARS-CoV-2 infection or an uninfected control (not recorded which).

This clonotype was seen ten or more times. This rearrangement joins TRBV7-2 to TRBJ2-3, with TRBD1 matching over 8 bases. Germline assignment: CDR1 SGHTA and CDR2 FQGNSA. V was pared by 5 bases and J by 0 bases, with 7 bases of the junction left unmatched. This CDR3 has 16 amino acids. The CDR3 nucleotides read TGTGCCAGCAGCGAGAGGACAGGGCCCAGCACAGATACGCAGTATTTT. Protein sequence: CASSERTGPSTDTQYF.

This clonotype has a count of ten or more. The chain combines TRBV14 with TRBJ1-2; no clear D gene. CDR1 is SGHDN, CDR2 FVKESK, per germline. V lost 0 bases and J lost 7, with 15 bases in between. This CDR3 contains 15 residues. The CDR3 loop is CASSQERWNFPGYTF. In DNA, the CDR3 is TGTGCCAGCAGCCAAGAAAGGTGGAATTTTCCTGGCTACACCTTC.

This clonotype occurred many times. DNA for the CDR3: TGTGCCAGCAGCTTGATGGCGGGGCCTAACAATGAGCAGTTCTTC. Translating gives CASSLMAGPNNEQFF. J is TRBJ2-1 and V is TRBV5-6, with D tentatively TRBD2 (6 bases). CDR1 and CDR2 (germline): SGHDT, YYEEEE. V was pared by 1 base and J by 5 bases, with 13 bases between. CDR3 size: 15 residues.